Detailed here is one T cell receptor beta chain. This clonotype was seen ten or more times. Its antigen is currently not known. It has no much larger one-base neighbor in the sample; base qualities were not kept. The data are from a study of CD8 T cells in ankylosing spondylitis (dated by TCRdb to about 2017). General notes on the study: The study profiled T cell receptor beta repertoires in healthy donors and ankylosing spondylitis patients to find disease-linked TCR variants. The full study cohort comprised 25 or so ankylosing spondylitis patients and approximately 100 healthy donors. Peripheral blood was sampled, and synovial fluid was additionally collected from ankylosing spondylitis patients.

TCRdb lists the instrument as Illumina HiSeq 2500. Quantitative 5'-RACE with molecular barcodes was the method used to prepare the TCR beta libraries. The source study handled its data this way. A new computational method based on a probabilistic model of VDJ rearrangement was used to identify disease-linked TCR variants. The public reads were run again by TCRdb, first through fastp at Q25 and then through MiXCR, and only productive beta chains were kept. Rows are combined by CDR3 protein, so each entry shows the most common genes and DNA. Clone size and V and J calls follow TCRdb, not the original study. This sample has roughly 220,000 distinct CDR3 sequences in its table, and roughly a tenth of those were observed once. Roughly a fifth of the sample belongs to the ten largest clones. The paper's findings and limits, for the study overall: According to the report, matched synovial fluid samples from ankylosing spondylitis patients were significantly enriched for the disease-linked clones. Blood from ankylosing spondylitis patients appeared to be characterized by a TCR beta motif made up of 8 or 9 highly homologous amino acid variants. Some TCR beta motif variants had previously been reported in synovial fluid and blood of reactive arthritis patients, which suggested common disease-initiation mechanisms. The disease-linked clones showed a CD8+ phenotype and occurred at relatively low frequencies in peripheral blood.

The sequence derives from a male donor with ankylosing spondylitis or in good health (not recorded which). Sequenced: blood, either unsorted or a sorted T cell fraction (not recorded which).

For the CDR3, the sequence is CASREVSEGGSPLHF. The sequenced DNA: TGCGCCAGCCGTGAGGTATCGGAGGGAGGGTCACCCCTCCACTTT. The rearrangement combines TRBV5-1 with TRBJ1-6, with no confident D gene call. CDR3 length: 15 amino acids, cysteine to phenylalanine. Only CDR3 DNA remains: 45 bases, in frame from the first base. The germline V gene yields SGHRS for CDR1 and YFSETQ for CDR2. V lost 7 bases and J lost 10 bases; the stretch between them is 21 bases long.